The rows below give T cell receptor beta chains drawn from one sample of a study of blood T cell repertoires in COVID-19. Here immunoSEQ multiplex PCR was the method, and the copy in TCRdb shows in-frame clones only, minus some. In the table there are approximately 300,000 clones, about 89% of which are singletons. Sequencing input: peripheral blood. These TCRs come from a man aged 18 to 30 who had recovered from COVID-19. Both conserved end residues are part of each CDR3. The D gene is left open where the match is weak. The listing skips clone size in some rows; elsewhere it reads once, few, many or a size class.

v_call,j_call,d_call,clone_size,cdr3_nt,cdr3_aa
TRBV19,TRBJ1-5,-,-,TGTGCCAGTAGTATGTACACCAGGGGCAATCAGCCCCAGCATTTT,CASSMYTRGNQPQHF
TRBV6-1,TRBJ1-1,TRBD1,-,TGTGCCAGCAGTGAGCAAACAGGGGTCTACACTGAAGCTTTCTTT,CASSEQTGVYTEAFF
TRBV19,TRBJ2-7,TRBD2,-,TGTGCCAGTAGTATAATGAGCGGGGGTCCTCTCTACGAGCAGTACTTC,CASSIMSGGPLYEQYF
TRBV5-1,TRBJ1-6,TRBD1,-,TGCGCCTCCCAACCGGGACAGGGGAGTTCACCCCTCCACTTT,CASQPGQGSSPLHF
TRBV11-2,TRBJ1-2,-,-,TGTGCCAGCAGCCTGGACAGCTTAGCATGGTATGGCTACACCTTC,CASSLDSLAWYGYTF
TRBV7-9,TRBJ1-1,TRBD1,-,TGTGCCAGCAGGGCAGGGGGCCCACGAACTGAAGCTTTCTTT,CASRAGGPRTEAFF
TRBV10-3,TRBJ2-7,TRBD1,once,TGTGCCATCAGTCGGGACAGGGATTCCTACGAGCAGTACTTC,CAISRDRDSYEQYF
TRBV5-1,TRBJ2-5,TRBD1,-,TGCGCCAGCAGCTCCGGGACAGCACAAGAGACCCAGTACTTC,CASSSGTAQETQYF
TRBV10-2,TRBJ1-1,TRBD1,-,TGCGCCACCTCCCTACAGGGGGCGCAAACTGAAGCTTTCTTT,CATSLQGAQTEAFF
TRBV29-1,TRBJ2-2,-,-,TGCAGCGTTGAAGCAGGTCCCGGGGAGCTGTTTTTT,CSVEAGPGELFF
TRBV18,TRBJ1-3,TRBD1,-,TGTGCCAGCTCACCTTCGACAGGGGAAGGAAACACCATATATTTT,CASSPSTGEGNTIYF
TRBV15,TRBJ1-6,TRBD1,-,TGTGCCACCAGCGGAAAGGGACAGGGAATTTCACCCCTCCACTTT,CATSGKGQGISPLHF
TRBV7-2,TRBJ1-2,TRBD1,few,TGTGCCAGCAGCTTATACCGTCCCACAGGGGGCGACTATGGCTACACCTTC,CASSLYRPTGGDYGYTF
TRBV10-3,TRBJ2-3,-,-,TGTGCCATCAGTGGAGGCGCGGCGGTTAGCACAGATACGCAGTATTTT,CAISGGAAVSTDTQYF
TRBV5-6,TRBJ2-5,-,-,TGTGCCAGCAGCTTGGGAGGGGGGACCCAGTACTTC,CASSLGGGTQYF
TRBV7-9,TRBJ2-7,TRBD1,few,TGTGCCAGCAGCCAACACAGGGGGCGTCATTACGAGCAGTACTTC,CASSQHRGRHYEQYF
TRBV13,TRBJ2-3,-,few,TGTGCCAGCAGCTACCCGAGGGAGGCAGATACGCAGTATTTT,CASSYPREADTQYF
TRBV5-4,TRBJ1-1,TRBD1,-,TGTGCCAGCAGCTTCGGATTATTAGGACAGGGAGGCACTGAAGCTTTCTTT,CASSFGLLGQGGTEAFF
TRBV19,TRBJ2-7,-,few,TGTGCCAGTAGTCCCCGTTCCAGGGGAGCCTACGAGCAGTACTTC,CASSPRSRGAYEQYF
TRBV12-3/TRBV12-4,TRBJ1-1,-,once,TGTGCCAGCTCCGTGAACACTGAAGCTTTCTTT,CASSVNTEAFF
TRBV10-3,TRBJ1-2,-,-,TGTGCCATCACCAGGGATTCCGACTATGGCTACACCTTC,CAITRDSDYGYTF
TRBV5-5,TRBJ2-2,-,-,TGTGCCAGCAGCTTCAGGGAAAGGGCCGGGGAGCTGTTTTTT,CASSFRERAGELFF
TRBV5-1,TRBJ2-5,-,-,TGCGCCAGCAGCCCCATCCCCGGGTCGGGAGAGGGGACCCAGTACTTC,CASSPIPGSGEGTQYF
TRBV7-9,TRBJ2-7,-,few,TGTGCCAGCAGTTCGACTGGGACTCCCGAGCAGTACTTC,CASSSTGTPEQYF